This record concerns one TCR beta chain sequence. Its specificity is unknown. One end of the junction does not line up with germline, which may come from a read error. The authors made TCR beta cDNA from approximately 500 ng total RNA with a constant-region primer. Slightly modified ARM-PCR with three nested multiplex PCR rounds yielded TCR beta libraries. TRBV1-TRBV30 forward primers and a C-beta reverse primer were used in the first two PCR rounds, which each ran for approximately 10 cycles. TCRdb reprocessed the multiplex PCR reads via MiXCR and lists one record per CDR3 protein. The data contain fewer than 200,000 distinct CDR3 sequences, around 85% of them singletons. These data are taken from a study of tumor-infiltrating lymphocytes in primary liver carcinoma. The CDR3 extends over 17 amino acids. Germline CDR1 and CDR2: SGHNT and YYREEE (reference sequence). The tissue used was unsorted bulk material of about 19-33 mg. RNA and DNA were co-extracted from it with the AllPrep DNA/RNA mini kit. Tumor regions sampled: superior, inferior, left, right poles, and centre. Whichever tumor sample was examined, it had over 75% viable tumor cells.

Study-level points and caveats: Only about 8-25% of top clones occurred in every one of the five tumor regions.

Source material: tumor tissue from primary liver carcinoma. The V call is TRBV5-4, the J call TRBJ2-2, with 9 bases identical to TRBD2. This TCR came from a man aged 40-55 years with primary liver carcinoma and hepatitis B virus infection. The CDR3 DNA is TGTGTCAGCAGCTTGCGGCTAGCGGGAAAGAACACCGTGGAGCTGTTGTTT. This gives the protein CVSSLRLAGKNTVELLF.